The 8 T cell receptor beta chains listed next were all sequenced from one sample in a study of beta chain features in type 1 diabetes (dated by TCRdb to 2017 to 2018). The library was produced with the immunoSEQ multiplex PCR assay. The entire isolated RNA was reverse transcribed using the High Capacity cDNA Reverse Transcription Kit, and thus expressed TCRB transcripts were sequenced. In TCRdb, the immuneACCESS table is reduced to in-frame sequences with V and J assigned. These tables do not hold every clone; where another copy was compared, an unresolved V gene accounts for under half, and the others remain unexplained. The sample has 250,000 or so clones on record, under 70% of them singletons. The ten top clones hold around 0.05% of the sample. The sample was naive CD4+ T cells from blood. The sample's cell subset or site label, decoded: true naive CD4+ T cells. These receptors originate from a man aged 25-45 years in good health.

The rearrangement uses TRBV9 and TRBJ2-7, with D tentatively TRBD1 or TRBD2 (6 bases each). The V end was cut by 3 bases, the J end by 4 bases, with 20 bases between. The germline V gene encodes CDR1 SGDLS and CDR2 YYNGEE. CDR3 length: 16 residues. The CDR3 coding sequence is TGTGCCAGCAGCGCCGGCGGGACACTGGATCAATACGAGCAGTACTTC. Translated, it gives CASSAGGTLDQYEQYF.

The CDR3 DNA follows: TGCAGCGCGGACAGGGAGGGGACAGATACGCAGTATTTT. Its translation is CSADREGTDTQYF. This sequence joins TRBV29-1 and TRBJ2-3; the D gene is possibly TRBD1 (8 bases). Looked up from germline, CDR1 is SQVTM and CDR2 is ANQGSEA. This CDR3 has 13 residues. V dropped 7 bases and J dropped 3 bases, with 14 bases sitting between them.

The chain recombines TRBV5-6 with TRBJ1-5; D is unclear. Trimming cost V 1 base and J 2 bases, with 4 bases left between them. The CDR3 consists of 13 residues. From germline, CDR1 is SGHDT and CDR2 YYEEEE. The CDR3 sequence is CASSLLGNQPQHF. The CDR3 nucleotides read TGTGCCAGCAGCTTGTTGGGCAATCAGCCCCAGCATTTT.

V and J are TRBV5-1 and TRBJ1-4; D unclear. This CDR3 comprises 14 residues. Trimming stripped 0 bases from V and 6 bases from J, with 9 bases between. Germline-derived CDR1 and CDR2 are SGHRS and YFSETQ. CDR3 sequence: CASSLDLGYEKLFF. The CDR3 DNA reads TGCGCCAGCAGCTTGGATTTGGGATATGAAAAACTGTTTTTT.

This chain uses TRBV10-3 with TRBJ2-7, with D possibly being TRBD1 (7 bases). The CDR3 has 13 amino acids. Germline loops: CDR1 ENHRY, CDR2 SYGVKD. The V and J ends lost 10 bases and 5 bases respectively, with 18 bases between them. This CDR3 is CATRAGQGDEQYF. The CDR3 coding sequence is TGTGCCACCCGGGCGGGGCAGGGGGACGAGCAGTACTTC.

V and J are TRBV18 and TRBJ1-1; no clear D gene. V gave up 0 bases and J gave up 2 bases, with 10 bases separating them. Germline CDR1 KGHSH, CDR2 LQKENI. The CDR3 totals 15 residues. The DNA of the CDR3 is TGTGCCAGCTCACCACCGATGGGCGAAAACACTGAAGCTTTCTTT. Protein sequence: CASSPPMGENTEAFF.

V usage is TRBV14 and J usage is TRBJ2-1; D unresolved. The CDR3 has 15 residues. With 2 bases removed from V and 9 bases from J, the gap between germline ends came to 17 bases. Per the germline V gene, CDR1 is SGHDN and CDR2 is FVKESK. The CDR3 coding sequence is TGTGCCAGCAGCCAACAGGTCTCCCTAACAGCTGAGCAGTTCTTC. This codes for CASSQQVSLTAEQFF.

This clone appeared a few times. Relative to the germline gene, one junction end is altered; a read error may explain this. The V and J genes are TRBV29-1 and TRBJ2-1, with D possibly being TRBD1 (6 bases). The CDR3 is 13 amino acids. Germline CDR1 SQVTM, CDR2 ANQGSEA. CDR3 bases: TGCAGCGTTACTCCCATGACAGGCAGCACGAGGATCTTC. Translating it yields CSVTPMTGSTRIF.